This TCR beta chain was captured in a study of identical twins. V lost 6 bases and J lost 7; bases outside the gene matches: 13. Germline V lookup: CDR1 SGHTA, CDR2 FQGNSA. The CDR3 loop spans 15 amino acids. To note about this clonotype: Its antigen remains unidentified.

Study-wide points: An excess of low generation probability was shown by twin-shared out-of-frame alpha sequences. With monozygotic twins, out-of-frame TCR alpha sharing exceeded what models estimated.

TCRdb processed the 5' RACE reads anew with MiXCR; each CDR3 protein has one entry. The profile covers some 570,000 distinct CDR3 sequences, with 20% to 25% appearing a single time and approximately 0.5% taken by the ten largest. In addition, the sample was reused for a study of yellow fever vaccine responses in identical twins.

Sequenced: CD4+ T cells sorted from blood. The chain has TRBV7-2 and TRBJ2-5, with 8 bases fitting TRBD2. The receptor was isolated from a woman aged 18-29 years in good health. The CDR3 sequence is CASRAGRAGAGTQYF. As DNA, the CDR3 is TGTGCCAGCAGAGCCGGTAGAGCGGGGGCTGGGACCCAGTACTTC.